One and the same sample provided the 9 T cell receptor beta chains below, sequenced in a study of blood T cell repertoires in COVID-19. Generated by immunoSEQ multiplex PCR, the TCRdb table keeps only in-frame clones and is missing some. Of approximately 200,000 clones in the sample, roughly nine tenths were seen once. The source material was peripheral blood. Receptor source: a woman in her fifties or sixties with acute or convalescent COVID-19.

V usage is TRBV27 and J usage is TRBJ2-1; tentatively, D is TRBD2 (7 bases). This CDR3 region has 17 residues. Germline loops: CDR1 MNHEY, CDR2 SMNVEV (reference sequence). Deletions cut 5 bases from V and 0 bases from J, with 17 bases between. The CDR3 sequence is CASSPFGGGSSYNEQFF. The CDR3 nucleotides read TGTGCCAGCAGTCCCTTTGGGGGCGGGAGCTCCTACAATGAGCAGTTCTTC.

CDR3 nucleotides: TGCGCCAGCAGCCAAAGACTAGCGGGAGGGCTCACAGATACGCAGTATTTT. This gives the protein CASSQRLAGGLTDTQYF. The gene calls are TRBV4-3 and TRBJ2-3; TRBD2 matches 14 bases. CDR3 length equals 17 residues. Germline V gene data show CDR1 as LGHNA and CDR2 as YSLEER. The J segment lost 2 bases and the V segment lost 2 bases, leaving 3 bases of the junction unmatched.

This rearrangement joins TRBV13 to TRBJ2-7, with a tentative D call TRBD2 (5 bases). Germline CDR1 and CDR2: PRHDT and FYEKMQ (reference sequence). This CDR3 is 12 amino acids long. The V end lost 4 bases, the J end lost 5 bases, and 9 bases lay between the germline ends. DNA of the CDR3: TGTGCCAGCAGCTACCGGGATAACGAGCAGTACTTC. Translated, it gives CASSYRDNEQYF.

The rearrangement uses TRBV14 and TRBJ2-1; D is undetermined. V was cut by 6 bases and J by 0 bases, with 6 bases left in between. This CDR3 is built from 13 residues. Germline assignment: CDR1 SGHDN and CDR2 FVKESK. CDR3 nucleotide sequence: TGTGCCAGCAGGGGCAGCTCCTACAATGAGCAGTTCTTC. Translation gives CASRGSSYNEQFF.

V usage is TRBV6-5 and J usage is TRBJ1-5; 7 bases align to TRBD1. The germline V gene encodes CDR1 MNHEY and CDR2 SVGAGI. V dropped 6 bases and J dropped 6; count of bases not matched to a gene: 5. The CDR3 length is 13 residues. CDR3 nucleotides: TGTGCCAGCAGCCTCGACAGGGCTCAGCCCCAGCATTTT. Protein sequence: CASSLDRAQPQHF.

The V call is TRBV18, the J call TRBJ1-1; the D gene is possibly TRBD1 (5 bases). Germline CDR1 is KGHSH and CDR2 is LQKENI. This CDR3 is built from 16 residues. V was trimmed by 3 bases and J by 2 bases, leaving 16 bases between them. CDR3 in DNA: TGTGCCAGCTCACCTCCCACCCCAGGGTCCAACACTGAAGCTTTCTTT. Encoded protein: CASSPPTPGSNTEAFF.

The chain is built from TRBV5-4 and TRBJ2-1; TRBD2 is a possible D gene (5 bases). The V gene's germline CDR1 is SGHNT and CDR2 YYREEE (reference sequence). Trimming removed 2 bases at V and 0 bases at J, with 12 bases between. The CDR3 has 16 residues. The CDR3 bases are TGTGCCAGCAGCTTTACGACGGGAAGCTCCTACAATGAGCAGTTCTTC. Its protein is CASSFTTGSSYNEQFF.

The chain has TRBV6-2 or TRBV6-3 and TRBJ2-2; D possibly corresponds to TRBD2 (5 bases). The CDR3 runs 14 residues. Germline loops: CDR1 MNHEY, CDR2 SVGEGT. V was cut by 6 bases and J by 6 bases, with 14 bases left in between. The CDR3 nucleotides read TGTGCCAGCAGCCCCATGGGCGGGCCCGGGGAGCTGTTTTTT. This gives the protein CASSPMGGPGELFF.

The table lists this clone with many counts. The J gene is TRBJ2-6, the V gene TRBV27; TRBD1 matches 11 bases. Germline lookup yields CDR1 MNHEY and CDR2 SMNVEV (reference sequence). V lost 4 bases to trimming and J lost 1 base; unmatched junction nucleotides: 9. The CDR3 extends over 19 amino acids. The CDR3 DNA sequence: TGTGCCAGCAGTTCCTGGCCCGGACAGGGGGCGTCTGGGGCCAACGTCCTGACTTTC. It encodes CASSSWPGQGASGANVLTF. The full variable domain, its missing parts supplied by reference TRBV27 and TRBJ2-6, is EAQVTQNPRYLITVTGKKLTVTCSQNMNHEYMSWYRQDPGLGLRQIYYSMNVEVTDKGDVPEGYKVSRKEKRNFPLILESPSPNQTSLYFCASSSWPGQGASGANVLTFGAGSRLTVL.